The 28 T cell receptor beta chains below were found in one sample sequenced in a study of blood T cells in healthy people across ages. The authors ran a second PCR of roughly 6 to 11 cycles using a sample-barcoded 5' primer and a J-beta primer mix. MiXCR was run by TCRdb on the 5' RACE reads, yielding one entry per CDR3 protein. Here the sample spans some 320,000 distinct CDR3 sequences, 25% to 30% being singletons. The sequenced sample was blood. Receptors originate from a woman in her 70s in good health.

This clonotype showed up just a few times. The chain carries TRBV5-1 and TRBJ2-2; TRBD2 aligns across 7 bases. The CDR3 runs to 14 residues. In germline, CDR1 is SGHRS, CDR2 YFSETQ. V trimming: 2 bases; J trimming: 7 bases; junction bases outside the gene matches: 5. CDR3 DNA sequence: TGCGCCAGCAGCTTCCCTAGCGGAGACGGGGAGCTGTTTTTT. As protein: CASSFPSGDGELFF.

This clonotype was seen a handful of times. V and J are TRBV9 and TRBJ2-6, with 9 bases aligning to TRBD2. Per the germline V gene, CDR1 is SGDLS and CDR2 is YYNGEE. The trim removed 0 bases at V and 0 bases at J, leaving 4 bases unmatched. CDR3 length: 18 residues. CDR3 in amino acids: CASSVEVSGGSGANVLTF. CDR3 bases: TGTGCCAGCAGCGTAGAGGTTAGCGGGGGCTCTGGGGCCAACGTCCTGACTTTC. The variable domain in full, completed from reference TRBV9 and TRBJ2-6, reads DSGVTQTPKHLITATGQRVTLRCSPRSGDLSVYWYQQSLDQGLQFLIQYYNGEERAKGNILERFSAQQFPDLHSELNLSSLELGDSALYFCASSVEVSGGSGANVLTFGAGSRLTVL.

V usage is TRBV3-1 and J usage is TRBJ2-5; perhaps TRBD1 as D (6 bases). The J call may be mistaken, given a closer DNA end match to TRBJ2-7. Germline V gene data show CDR1 as LGHDT and CDR2 as YNNKEL (reference sequence). The CDR3 contains 16 residues. CDR3 coding DNA: TGTGCCAGCAGCCAGGGGGCGAACTCCTTATCCTACGAGCAGTACTTC. It translates to CASSQGANSLSYEQYF.

V gene TRBV7-2 combines with J gene TRBJ2-1, with D possibly being TRBD1 or TRBD2 (5 bases each). Judging by the DNA end, TRBJ2-7 fits better; the J call may be wrong. The germline gives CDR1 SGHTA, CDR2 FQGNSA. This CDR3 region has 14 residues. The CDR3 loop is CASSLPGRRLEQYF. CDR3 coding DNA: TGTGCCAGCAGCCTACCGGGACGGCGTTTGGAGCAGTACTTC.

The rearrangement uses TRBV7-2 and TRBJ2-3; D gene unclear. Germline V lookup: CDR1 SGHTA, CDR2 FQGNSA. V lost 5 bases to trimming and J lost 4 bases, with 25 bases between them. The CDR3 totals 18 residues. The CDR3 loop is CASSPRVSAPFYADTQYF. For the CDR3, the DNA is TGTGCCAGCAGCCCCCGGGTCTCGGCACCGTTTTACGCAGATACGCAGTATTTT.

This clonotype was counted ten times or more. The chain links TRBV5-1 to TRBJ2-7, with 9 bases identical to TRBD2. Trimming at V came to 3 bases and at J to 6 bases, leaving 10 bases not matched to a gene. The CDR3 sequence is 15 residues long. Germline CDR1 and CDR2: SGHRS and YFSETQ. The CDR3 loop reads CASSSEPGLASEQYF. In DNA form, the CDR3 reads TGCGCCAGCAGCTCCGAGCCGGGACTAGCCTCCGAGCAGTACTTC. Variable domain in full (rest from reference TRBV5-1 and TRBJ2-7): KAGVTQTPRYLIKTRGQQVTLSCSPISGHRSVSWYQQTPGQGLQFLFEYFSETQRNKGNFPGRFSGRQFSNSRSEMNVSTLELGDSALYLCASSSEPGLASEQYFGPGTRLTVT.

This clonotype came up a few times. V and J are TRBV24-1 and TRBJ2-1; 7 bases are a match to TRBD2. J gave up 3 bases and V 4 bases, and 5 bases lay outside the gene matches. The CDR3 is 15 amino acids. Germline V gene data show CDR1 as KGHDR and CDR2 as SFDVKD. The CDR3 here is CATSESTSSYNEQFF. The CDR3 bases are TGTGCCACCAGTGAGTCGACTAGCAGCTACAATGAGCAGTTCTTC.

This clonotype was seen a few times. CDR3 coding DNA: TGTGCCAGCAGCTCAGAGAGGGTCGGAGAGGCAGATACGCAGTATTTT. Residues: CASSSERVGEADTQYF. J is TRBJ2-3 and V is TRBV9, with a tentative D call TRBD2 (5 bases). Trimming shortened V by 4 bases and J by 4 bases, and 19 bases separated the two germline ends. Germline values: CDR1 SGDLS, CDR2 YYNGEE. The CDR3 covers 16 residues.

This clonotype showed up just a few times. The V and J genes are TRBV14 and TRBJ2-1, with 8 positions matching TRBD2. Germline V gives CDR1 SGHDN, CDR2 FVKESK. Trimming removed 4 bases from V and 6 bases from J; junction bases left unmatched: 11. CDR3 length equals 16 residues. Here the CDR3 DNA reads TGTGCCAGCAGCCGGCCGGGACTAGAACCCTCCAATGAGCAGTTCTTC. Amino acid sequence: CASSRPGLEPSNEQFF.

This clonotype has a handful of counts. V gene TRBV5-1 combines with J gene TRBJ2-1; 15 bases map to TRBD2. CDR1 and CDR2 (germline): SGHRS, YFSETQ. V gave up 4 bases and J gave up 7 bases; unmatched junction bases: 9. The CDR3 has 17 amino acids. CDR3 nucleotides: TGCGCCAGCAGCAGGACTAGCGGGAGGGCCGGTTTTAATGAGCAGTTCTTC. Translated, it gives CASSRTSGRAGFNEQFF.

This chain links TRBV20-1 with TRBJ2-5; D might be TRBD2 (6 bases). The CDR3 totals 16 residues. The germline V gene encodes CDR1 DFQATT and CDR2 SNEGSKA (reference sequence). Deletions cut 5 bases from V and 5 bases from J, with 24 bases between. CDR3 nucleotides: TGCAGTGCTCCACAAACTAGCCCTCGATTTTCGGAGACCCAGTACTTC. Translating it yields CSAPQTSPRFSETQYF.

Many counts were recorded for this clonotype. V usage is TRBV20-1 and J usage is TRBJ2-1; 7 positions agree with TRBD2. Germline CDR1 DFQATT, CDR2 SNEGSKA (reference sequence). After removal of 6 bases from V and 6 bases from J, the junction contained 5 bases not matched to a gene. The CDR3 totals 12 residues. The CDR3 loop reads CSAPREGNEQFF. DNA for the CDR3: TGCAGTGCCCCTAGGGAGGGCAATGAGCAGTTCTTC.

The chain has TRBV29-1 and TRBJ2-5, with 8 bases that match TRBD2. The better agreement between TRBJ2-7 and the DNA end casts doubt on the J call. CDR1 and CDR2 (germline): SQVTM, ANQGSEA. The CDR3 contains 16 residues. This CDR3 reads CSAGGFKRESGYEQYF. CDR3 DNA: TGCAGCGCCGGTGGGTTCAAGCGGGAGAGTGGGTACGAGCAGTACTTC.

The chain has TRBV24-1 and TRBJ2-1; a possible D gene is TRBD2 (6 bases). The germline gives CDR1 KGHDR, CDR2 SFDVKD. This CDR3 comprises 14 residues. The V end was cut by 5 bases, the J end by 8 bases, with 15 bases between. The CDR3, as DNA: TGTGCCACCAGTGCGGCAGGAGGGCGCGATGAGCAGTTCTTC. Translation gives CATSAAGGRDEQFF.

The chain is built from TRBV5-1 and TRBJ2-4, with D perhaps being TRBD1 or TRBD2 (5 bases each). The germline V gene has CDR1 SGHRS and CDR2 YFSETQ. The CDR3 spans 13 residues. Trimming removed 0 bases at V and 7 bases at J, with 8 bases between. DNA for the CDR3: TGCGCCAGCAGCTTGGGGGACGTGAACATTCAGTACTTC. Its protein product is CASSLGDVNIQYF.

This clonotype is a singleton in its sample. The chain carries TRBV4-1 and TRBJ2-5; no clear D gene. There are 14 residues in the CDR3. Germline CDR1 and CDR2: MGHRA and YSYEKL. Between the trimmed V and J ends, which lost 2 bases and 11 bases, there was a span of 18 bases. CDR3 bases: TGCGCCAGCAGCCAAAACATGCGGCCGAATGAGCAGTACTTC. Translation: CASSQNMRPNEQYF.

The chain is built from TRBV9 and TRBJ2-5; tentatively, D is TRBD2 (5 bases). TRBJ2-7 matches the DNA end more closely, so the J call is doubtful. Looked up from germline, CDR1 is SGDLS and CDR2 is YYNGEE. The CDR3 contains 14 residues. In DNA form, the CDR3 reads TGTGCCAGCAGCACAACCCGGAGGCGCTACGAGCAGTACTTC. The encoded protein is CASSTTRRRYEQYF.

This clonotype was detected only a few times. CDR3 sequence (DNA): TGTGCCAGCAGCTACAGGGCAGAGCAGTACTTC. Protein product: CASSYRAEQYF. The chain uses TRBV28 and TRBJ2-5; weak D call: TRBD1 (6 bases). The V end was cut by 6 bases, the J end by 11 bases, with 13 bases between. Per germline, CDR1 MDHEN and CDR2 SYDVKM. CDR3 length: 11 amino acids.

V usage is TRBV28 and J usage is TRBJ2-1; the D call may be TRBD1 or TRBD2 (5 bases each). V was pared by 5 bases and J by 9 bases, with 14 bases between. Per the germline V gene, CDR1 is MDHEN and CDR2 is SYDVKM. The CDR3 contains 13 residues. Here the CDR3 DNA reads TGTGCCAGCAGTGGGACGAGGGTCCGTGAGCAGTTCTTC. Its protein is CASSGTRVREQFF.

This clonotype occurred a few times. This sequence joins TRBV20-1 and TRBJ2-7; D is ambiguous. The CDR3 contains 12 residues. Germline CDR1 DFQATT, CDR2 SNEGSKA (reference sequence). Trimming shortened V by 4 bases and J by 0 bases, and 7 bases separated the two germline ends. CDR3 sequence: CSATPSSYEQYF. CDR3 DNA sequence: TGCAGTGCTACCCCCAGCTCCTACGAGCAGTACTTC.

This clonotype was observed once. This rearrangement joins TRBV4-1 to TRBJ1-3, with D unresolved. V gave up 1 base and J gave up 1 base, with 5 bases separating them. From germline, CDR1 is MGHRA and CDR2 YSYEKL. This CDR3 contains 14 residues. The CDR3 is CASSQGESGNTIYF. The CDR3, as DNA: TGCGCCAGCAGCCAAGGAGAATCTGGAAACACCATATATTTT.

The gene calls are TRBV28 and TRBJ1-3, with 7 bases identical to TRBD1. The trim removed 5 bases at V and 0 bases at J, leaving 7 bases unmatched. The germline V gene encodes CDR1 MDHEN and CDR2 SYDVKM. This CDR3 comprises 16 residues. The CDR3 sequence is CASSAPGQFSGNTIYF. The CDR3 region has the DNA TGTGCCAGCAGTGCCCCGGGACAGTTCTCTGGAAACACCATATATTTT.

This clonotype came up many times. The V call is TRBV29-1, the J call TRBJ1-1; D ambiguous. Germline V gene sequence: CDR1 SQVTM, CDR2 ANQGSEA. V was pared by 4 bases and J by 0 bases, with 6 bases between. The CDR3 extends over 12 amino acids. CDR3 coding DNA: TGCAGCGTTGGCCTAATGAACACTGAAGCTTTCTTT. It yields the protein CSVGLMNTEAFF. Variable domain in full (rest from reference TRBV29-1 and TRBJ1-1): SAVISQKPSRDICQRGTSLTIQCQVDSQVTMMFWYRQQPGQSLTLIATANQGSEATYESGFVIDKFPISRPNLTFSTLTVSNMSPEDSSIYLCSVGLMNTEAFFGQGTRLTVV.

This clonotype appeared a few times. V gene TRBV10-3 combines with J gene TRBJ2-1, with D unresolved. The V end lost 4 bases, the J end lost 5 bases, and 6 bases lay between the germline ends. From germline, CDR1 is ENHRY and CDR2 SYGVKD. The CDR3 contains 12 residues. CDR3 in amino acids: CAISVVNNEQFF. The CDR3 DNA reads TGTGCCATCAGTGTAGTAAACAATGAGCAGTTCTTC.

This clonotype came up a few times. The chain has TRBV11-2 and TRBJ1-1; 9 bases match TRBD1. Germline V CDR1 and CDR2: SGHAT, FQNNGV. The CDR3 loop spans 15 amino acids. V lost 6 bases to trimming and J lost 4 bases; unmatched junction nucleotides: 9. DNA for the CDR3: TGTGCCAGCAGGAACAGGGGGCTGCGGGCCACTGAAGCTTTCTTT. Its translation: CASRNRGLRATEAFF.

This clonotype has just a few counts. V is TRBV10-3 and J is TRBJ2-1; D may correspond to TRBD1 or TRBD2 (7 bases each). The germline V gene encodes CDR1 ENHRY and CDR2 SYGVKD. The CDR3 extends over 14 amino acids. V shed 7 bases and J shed 4 bases, with 14 bases lying between them. For the CDR3, the DNA is TGTGCCATCAAAGCGGGACAGAATTACAATGAGCAGTTCTTC. It is translated as CAIKAGQNYNEQFF.

This clonotype was picked up many times. The rearrangement uses TRBV14 and TRBJ2-3, with D unclear. V was trimmed by 1 base and J by 2 bases, leaving 7 bases between them. CDR1 is SGHDN, CDR2 FVKESK, per germline. This CDR3 contains 14 residues. The CDR3 spells CASSQGRHTDTQYF. The CDR3 coding sequence is TGTGCCAGCAGCCAAGGGAGACACACAGATACGCAGTATTTT.

The V gene is TRBV7-2, the J gene TRBJ1-2, with D possibly TRBD1 on 5 matching bases. Germline CDR1 and CDR2: SGHTA and FQGNSA. V was clipped by 0 bases and J by 5 bases, with 16 bases between them. The CDR3 runs 16 residues. CDR3: CASSLALQELVYGYTF. The CDR3 DNA sequence: TGTGCCAGCAGCTTAGCCTTACAGGAGCTGGTTTATGGCTACACCTTC.